This T cell receptor beta chain was profiled in a study of blood T cell repertoires in COVID-19. In the study overall: Acute and convalescent COVID-19 specimens originated in the United States, Italy and Spain. Nucleic acid was either cDNA or gDNA, and it came from T cells, B-cell-depleted T cells, or PBMCs.

Original analysis: Nucleated cell counts were estimated from reference gene primer amplification. TCRdb keeps only in-frame clones here, not all; method: immunoSEQ multiplex PCR. V and J calls and clone size follow that table, whereas D and trimming were derived from the DNA. The sample has about 21,000 clones, less than 85% seen once; the top ten hold approximately 60%. The length of the CDR3 is 15 residues. V lost 6 bases, J lost 7 bases, and 12 bases stayed unmatched. The germline CDR1 and CDR2 sequences are MNHEY and SVGAGI. This clonotype originated in a man older than 75 with acute or convalescent COVID-19. The sequenced sample was peripheral blood. The chain combines TRBV6-5 with TRBJ1-1; 9 nucleotides agree with TRBD1. The CDR3 bases are TGTGCCAGCAGCTTAGATATTGGGACAGGGCTTGAAGCTTTCTTT. It codes for CASSLDIGTGLEAFF.